Below are 18 T cell receptor beta chains sequenced from a single sample in a study of cytomegalovirus exposure and HLA in healthy donors. Amplification used 60 Vbeta primers and 13 Jbeta primers. Profiling relied on immunoSEQ multiplex PCR, and the TCRdb table lists in-frame clones only, not all of them. Of some 150,000 clones in the sample, around three quarters are singletons; the top ten hold about 3%. Sequenced: PBMCs. The receptors here all came from a man aged 40-49 years in good health and CMV-seropositive.

The chain combines TRBV9 with TRBJ2-7; D might be TRBD1 (6 bases). Trimming took off 0 bases at V and 5 bases at J, with 15 bases between the two ends. Looked up from germline, CDR1 is SGDLS and CDR2 is YYNGEE. There are 15 residues in the CDR3. CDR3 protein: CASSVGVGARNEQYF. The CDR3 DNA is TGTGCCAGCAGCGTAGGGGTGGGGGCCCGGAACGAGCAGTACTTC.

This chain links TRBV6-6 with TRBJ2-7, with TRBD2 identical over 9 bases. V lost 6 bases to trimming and J lost 5 bases; unmatched junction nucleotides: 14. The CDR3 totals 16 residues. CDR1 and CDR2 from the germline V gene are MNHNY and SVGAGI (reference sequence). In DNA, the CDR3 is TGTGCCAGCAGCCCCACCGGGCTAGCGGGATCCCACGAGCAGTACTTC. This codes for CASSPTGLAGSHEQYF.

The chain carries TRBV5-5 and TRBJ2-7; a weak D match, TRBD1 (6 bases). This CDR3 spans 17 amino acids. The ends were cut back, 3 bases at V and 2 bases at J, with 21 bases in the middle. From germline, CDR1 is SGHKS and CDR2 YYEKEE (reference sequence). The CDR3 nucleotides read TGTGCCAGCAGCTCCCAGGGGCAGCAGGACTTCACCTACGAGCAGTACTTC. It encodes CASSSQGQQDFTYEQYF.

This rearrangement joins TRBV5-1 to TRBJ2-5, with 7 bases aligning to TRBD1. J gave up 4 bases and V 6 bases, and 6 bases lay outside the gene matches. Germline values: CDR1 SGHRS, CDR2 YFSETQ. This CDR3 spans 13 amino acids. The CDR3, as DNA: TGCGCCAGCATGGAGACAGGGACAGAGACCCAGTACTTC. Protein: CASMETGTETQYF.

The chain joins TRBV5-5 to TRBJ2-7; 7 nucleotides line up with TRBD2. CDR1 is SGHKS and CDR2 is YYEKEE in the germline V gene (reference sequence). The CDR3 has 15 amino acids. The J segment lost 4 bases and the V segment lost 3 bases, leaving 10 bases of the junction unmatched. CDR3 DNA sequence: TGTGCCAGCAGCTCAACCCGACTAGCAGGTTACGAGCAGTACTTC. This codes for CASSSTRLAGYEQYF.

This clone was recorded only once. J is TRBJ1-6 and V is TRBV18, with 7 nucleotides matching TRBD1. CDR3 size: 15 residues. Germline V lookup: CDR1 KGHSH, CDR2 LQKENI. Trimming cost V 6 bases and J 5 bases; bases outside gene matches: 7. CDR3 in amino acids: CASSPTGADNSPLHF. The CDR3 region has the DNA TGTGCCAGCTCGCCAACAGGGGCCGATAATTCACCCCTCCACTTT.

The rearrangement links TRBV25-1 to TRBJ2-3, with D perhaps matching TRBD2 (6 bases). The CDR3 runs 16 residues. From germline, CDR1 is MGHDK and CDR2 SYGVNS. The V and J ends lost 1 base and 0 bases respectively, with 11 bases between them. This CDR3 reads CASSELVRGSTDTQYF. DNA of the CDR3: TGTGCCAGCAGTGAATTGGTCCGGGGGAGCACAGATACGCAGTATTTT.

The chain uses TRBV7-2 and TRBJ2-7, with 8 nucleotides matching TRBD1. Germline values: CDR1 SGHTA, CDR2 FQGNSA. J was trimmed by 3 bases and V by 0 bases; bases with no gene match: 1. This CDR3 contains 14 residues. DNA for the CDR3: TGTGCCAGCAGCTTAGCTGACAGGGGCTACGAGCAGTACTTC. Its translation: CASSLADRGYEQYF. The full variable domain, in which reference TRBV7-2 and TRBJ2-7 provide the parts outside the CDR3, is GAGVSQSPSNKVTEKGKDVELRCDPISGHTALYWYRQSLGQGLEFLIYFQGNSAPDKSGLPSDRFSAERTGGSVSTLTIQRTQQEDSAVYLCASSLADRGYEQYFGPGTRLTVT.

V usage is TRBV7-9 and J usage is TRBJ2-4; 8 nucleotides match TRBD1. With V trimmed by 5 bases and J by 0 bases, 9 bases remained unmatched. The CDR3 has 17 residues. Germline CDR1 SEHNR, CDR2 FQNEAQ (reference sequence). The CDR3, as DNA: TGTGCCAGCAGCCCAGTGGGGACAGGTCTAGCCAAAAACATTCAGTACTTC. Amino acid sequence: CASSPVGTGLAKNIQYF.

A single count supports this clone. The chain recombines TRBV6-5 with TRBJ2-3; a weak D match, TRBD1 (5 bases). This CDR3 is built from 14 residues. Germline V lookup: CDR1 MNHEY, CDR2 SVGAGI. With 5 bases removed from V and 2 bases from J, the gap between germline ends came to 11 bases. CDR3 DNA: TGTGCCAGCAGTCTTGACAGAGACACAGATACGCAGTATTTT. It is translated as CASSLDRDTDTQYF.

This sequence joins TRBV29-1 and TRBJ2-1; 10 nucleotides match TRBD1. This CDR3 has 15 amino acids. V dropped 6 bases and J dropped 5; count of bases not matched to a gene: 10. CDR1 SQVTM and CDR2 ANQGSEA come from the germline V gene. DNA for the CDR3: TGCAGCGTGGCCGGGACAGGGGCCAAGAACAATGAGCAGTTCTTC. Translating it yields CSVAGTGAKNNEQFF.

This chain uses TRBV29-1 with TRBJ2-2, with a weak D call TRBD1 (5 bases). CDR3 length: 13 amino acids. V gave up 8 bases and J gave up 0 bases, with 10 bases separating them. Germline loops: CDR1 SQVTM, CDR2 ANQGSEA. In DNA form, the CDR3 reads TGCAGCCCACAGGCCCCGAACACCGGGGAGCTGTTTTTT. Translated: CSPQAPNTGELFF.

The rearrangement links TRBV7-9 to TRBJ1-1, with D possibly matching TRBD1 (5 bases). From germline, CDR1 is SEHNR and CDR2 FQNEAQ (reference sequence). The CDR3 covers 14 residues. V was pared by 5 bases and J by 1 base, with 11 bases between. The CDR3 DNA reads TGTGCCAGCAGCAACCGACAGACGAACACTGAAGCTTTCTTT. It is translated as CASSNRQTNTEAFF. The variable domain in full, with the rest retrieved from reference TRBV7-9 and TRBJ1-1, is DTGVSQNPRHKITKRGQNVTFRCDPISEHNRLYWYRQTLGQGPEFLTYFQNEAQLEKSRLLSDRFSAERPKGSFSTLEIQRTEQGDSAMYLCASSNRQTNTEAFFGQGTRLTVV.

This clone appeared a few times. The chain links TRBV28 to TRBJ2-7, with 7 bases that match TRBD1. Germline V gene lookup returns CDR1 MDHEN and CDR2 SYDVKM. CDR3 length equals 14 residues. The V segment lost 2 bases and the J segment 4 bases; nucleotides outside the gene matches: 5. The CDR3 reads CASSLTRGKYEQYF. The CDR3 DNA follows: TGTGCCAGCAGTTTAACCAGGGGGAAGTACGAGCAGTACTTC.

The chain employs TRBV19 and TRBJ2-7; D perhaps matches TRBD2 (6 bases). The CDR3 totals 15 residues. The germline V and J ends were trimmed by 7 bases and 3 bases, with 19 bases remaining between them. CDR1 LNHDA and CDR2 SQIVND come from the germline V gene (reference sequence). The CDR3 nucleotides are TGTGCCAGTACCCCAAATGTCGGTAGCGGCTACGAGCAGTACTTC. Protein: CASTPNVGSGYEQYF.

With regard to this clone: The junction differs from germline at one of its ends, possibly a read error. The chain employs TRBV7-9 and TRBJ2-1; D perhaps matches TRBD1 (6 bases). Germline V CDR1 and CDR2: SEHNR, FQNEAQ (reference sequence). The CDR3 runs to 13 residues. The CDR3: CSSSLLQGNEQFF. The CDR3 coding sequence is TGTTCCAGCAGCTTGTTACAGGGTAATGAGCAGTTCTTC.

The CDR3 DNA is TGTGCCAGCTCACCACTGAGAGCGGGACGGACCGGGGAGCTGTTTTTT. This gives the protein CASSPLRAGRTGELFF. The J gene is TRBJ2-2, the V gene TRBV18; 7 bases are a match to TRBD2. This CDR3 contains 16 residues. Germline V gives CDR1 KGHSH, CDR2 LQKENI. J gave up 5 bases and V 1 base, and 7 bases lay outside the gene matches.

The chain couples TRBV5-1 to TRBJ2-5; D is possibly TRBD1 (5 bases). CDR1 and CDR2 from the germline V gene are SGHRS and YFSETQ. The CDR3 covers 14 residues. Trimming left V 2 bases short and J 2 bases short, with 10 bases between. This CDR3 reads CASSFRQIQETQYF. The CDR3 region has the DNA TGCGCCAGCAGCTTTAGACAGATACAAGAGACCCAGTACTTC.